The 18 T cell receptor beta chains below were found in one sample sequenced in a study of CD8 T cells in ankylosing spondylitis. TCRdb recomputed calls from the 5' RACE reads with MiXCR, one row per CDR3 protein. The table shows 200,000 to 300,000 distinct CDR3 sequences, with roughly 8.2% occurring only once. Sequenced sample: blood, either unsorted or a sorted T cell fraction (not recorded which). These receptors were collected from a female donor with ankylosing spondylitis or in good health (not recorded which).

This clonotype was seen at least ten times. This chain uses TRBV6-1 with TRBJ2-1, with D maybe TRBD2 (6 bases). The CDR3 loop spans 17 amino acids. V lost 3 bases, J lost 4 bases, and 19 bases lay in between. Germline CDR1 reads MNHNS; CDR2 reads SASEGT. CDR3 in DNA: TGTGCCAGCAGTGAGGGGGTACGGGACTTGACTTACAATGAGCAGTTCTTC. Encoded protein: CASSEGVRDLTYNEQFF.

Concerning this clonotype: A read error may produce the germline difference seen at one junction end. This sequence joins TRBV24-1 and TRBJ2-1, with a possible D match to TRBD1 (5 bases). Germline assignment: CDR1 KGHDR and CDR2 SFDVKD. The CDR3 is made up of 15 amino acids. The CDR3 DNA follows: TGCAGTTGGGGCCTTGCTCTCGGCTCGTACAATGAGCAGTTCTTC. Its translation is CSWGLALGSYNEQFF.

The gene calls are TRBV20-1 and TRBJ1-5, with 7 bases lining up with TRBD1. Per germline, CDR1 DFQATT and CDR2 SNEGSKA (reference sequence). Trimming at V came to 3 bases and at J to 0 bases, leaving 8 bases not matched to a gene. CDR3 size: 16 residues. In DNA form, the CDR3 reads TGCAGTGCTAGTCGCGGACAGGTCTATAGCAATCAGCCCCAGCATTTT. Translated, it gives CSASRGQVYSNQPQHF.

This clonotype was picked up many times. The chain couples TRBV20-1 to TRBJ2-1, with D unresolved. In germline, CDR1 is DFQATT, CDR2 SNEGSKA (reference sequence). This CDR3 is 14 amino acids long. V lost 1 base to trimming and J lost 0 bases, with 7 bases between them. CDR3 region: CSARGGPSYNEQFF. For the CDR3, the DNA is TGCAGTGCTAGAGGGGGTCCCTCCTACAATGAGCAGTTCTTC.

This clonotype was counted ten times or more. The V gene is TRBV6-1, the J gene TRBJ2-7, with a tentative D call TRBD2 (5 bases). The V gene's germline CDR1 is MNHNS and CDR2 SASEGT. Trimming stripped 5 bases from V and 0 bases from J, with 20 bases between. CDR3 size: 17 residues. CDR3 in amino acids: CASSPSPGVATSYEQYF. The CDR3 DNA reads TGTGCCAGCAGTCCATCCCCCGGGGTGGCCACCTCCTACGAGCAGTACTTC.

This clonotype has at least ten counts. The V gene is TRBV20-1, the J gene TRBJ1-1; perhaps TRBD1 as D (5 bases). Trimming pared 6 bases from V and 4 bases from J, leaving 12 bases between. The CDR3 is 12 residues long. CDR1 is DFQATT and CDR2 is SNEGSKA in the germline V gene (reference sequence). CDR3 coding DNA: TGCAGTGCGCGGCAGGGTGGCACTGAAGCTTTCTTT. Its translation is CSARQGGTEAFF.

As for this clonotype: This sequence may be a read error, since a much larger clone differs from it by one base. The genes are TRBV27 and TRBJ1-2; D is unclear. The CDR3 has 13 amino acids. Germline V gene sequence: CDR1 MNHEY, CDR2 SMNVEV (reference sequence). Deletions cut 10 bases from V and 3 bases from J, with 15 bases between. In nucleotides, the CDR3 is TGTGCCATTTCTACTACCCCAGACTATGGCTACACCTTC. Its protein is CAISTTPDYGYTF.

The rearrangement uses TRBV7-6 and TRBJ2-5; D is undetermined. The CDR3 is 16 residues long. V was trimmed by 2 bases and J by 2 bases, leaving 15 bases between them. The germline CDR1 and CDR2 sequences are SGHVS and FNYEAQ. The CDR3 nucleotides are TGTGCCAGCAGCTTAAGGTTCCAGCCGTCTCAAGAGACCCAGTACTTC. Its protein product is CASSLRFQPSQETQYF.

The chain joins TRBV6-4 to TRBJ2-7, with D tentatively TRBD2 (6 bases). The ends were cut back, 6 bases at V and 2 bases at J, with 11 bases in the middle. CDR1 is MRHNA, CDR2 SNTAGT, per germline. This CDR3 spans 13 amino acids. The CDR3: CASRPGLPYEQYF. CDR3 coding DNA: TGTGCCAGCAGGCCGGGACTGCCCTACGAGCAGTACTTC.

This clonotype was detected ten times or more. The chain is built from TRBV29-1 and TRBJ2-5; tentatively, D is TRBD2 (7 bases). The CDR3 consists of 13 residues. V was pared by 2 bases and J by 5 bases, with 12 bases between. The germline CDR1 and CDR2 sequences are SQVTM and ANQGSEA. CDR3 bases: TGCAGCGTTGAAATAGGGGGGGAGGAGACCCAGTACTTC. Protein: CSVEIGGEETQYF. Together with reference TRBV29-1 and TRBJ2-5, the CDR3 gives the full variable domain: SAVISQKPSRDICQRGTSLTIQCQVDSQVTMMFWYRQQPGQSLTLIATANQGSEATYESGFVIDKFPISRPNLTFSTLTVSNMSPEDSSIYLCSVEIGGEETQYFGPGTRLLVL.

Details on this clonotype: A much larger clone differs by one base, so this may be a read error. The CDR3 loop reads CASRVEVWDYNEQFF. CDR3 nucleotides: TGTGCCAGCCGGGTGGAGGTGTGGGACTACAATGAGCAGTTCTTC. The chain uses TRBV12-1 and TRBJ2-1; no check of the table's D call, TRBD2, against the DNA was made. TRBV12-1 is termed a pseudogene. CDR3 size: 15 residues.

This clonotype was seen ten or more times. The chain joins TRBV18 to TRBJ2-4; 7 nucleotides agree with TRBD2. J lost 7 bases, V lost 2 bases, and 11 bases had no gene match. Germline values: CDR1 KGHSH, CDR2 LQKENI. The CDR3 extends over 16 amino acids. CDR3 DNA: TGTGCCAGCTCACCAAGTATAGGGGAGGGAAGGAACATTCAGTACTTC. Translation: CASSPSIGEGRNIQYF.

This clonotype has ten or more counts. The rearrangement links TRBV5-1 to TRBJ2-5; maybe TRBD2 (6 bases). Germline V CDR1 and CDR2: SGHRS, YFSETQ. There are 14 residues in the CDR3. Trimming removed 3 bases from V and 2 bases from J, with 11 bases in between. The CDR3 DNA is TGCGCCAGCAGCTCGGGACTTTTACAAGAGACCCAGTACTTC. It is translated as CASSSGLLQETQYF.

As regards this clonotype: A much larger clone differs from this one at a single base, so this may be a read error. The chain links TRBV7-2 to TRBJ2-7; TRBD2 might be the D (6 bases). Germline loops: CDR1 SGHTA, CDR2 FQGNSA. This CDR3 is built from 14 residues. CDR3 region: CVSSWLGGPYEQYF. Written as DNA, the CDR3 is TGTGTCAGCAGCTGGCTGGGGGGACCCTACGAGCAGTACTTC. The full variable domain, its missing parts supplied by reference TRBV7-2 and TRBJ2-7, is GAGVSQSPSNKVTEKGKDVELRCDPISGHTALYWYRQSLGQGLEFLIYFQGNSAPDKSGLPSDRFSAERTGGSVSTLTIQRTQQEDSAVYLCVSSWLGGPYEQYFGPGTRLTVT.

In this sample, this clonotype turned up many times. The CDR3 bases are TGTGCCAGCAGTGGTCCGGGGGCCAATGAGCAGTTCTTC. The encoded protein is CASSGPGANEQFF. V usage is TRBV25-1 and J usage is TRBJ2-1, with D possibly called TRBD1 or TRBD2 (6 bases each). The CDR3 runs to 13 residues. V shed 4 bases and J shed 6 bases, with 10 bases lying between them. Germline V gene sequence: CDR1 MGHDK, CDR2 SYGVNS.

This clonotype was observed at least ten times. The rearrangement links TRBV12-3 or TRBV12-4 to TRBJ2-3, with D possibly TRBD2 on 6 matching bases. V was pared by 5 bases and J by 2 bases, with 14 bases between. CDR3 length equals 15 residues. The CDR3 loop reads CASSGGTELTDTQYF. CDR3 DNA sequence: TGTGCCAGCAGTGGGGGGACCGAGCTCACAGATACGCAGTATTTT.

This clonotype was observed many times. The genes are TRBV27 and TRBJ2-1, with 11 bases identical to TRBD2. The CDR3 covers 16 residues. Germline V CDR1 and CDR2: MNHEY, SMNVEV (reference sequence). The V gene end was trimmed by 6 bases and the J gene end by 10 bases; junction bases not matched to a gene: 14. CDR3 coding DNA: TGTGCCAGCAGACTACCGGGACTAGCGGCTCAAGGGGAGCAGTTCTTC. As protein: CASRLPGLAAQGEQFF.

This clonotype appeared many times. The rearrangement links TRBV5-5 to TRBJ1-1, with D unresolved. Trimming pared 1 base from V and 1 base from J, leaving 5 bases between. The CDR3 contains 13 residues. Germline-derived CDR1 and CDR2 are SGHKS and YYEKEE (reference sequence). CDR3: CASSLMRNTEAFF. CDR3 bases: TGTGCCAGCAGCTTGATGAGGAACACTGAAGCTTTCTTT.